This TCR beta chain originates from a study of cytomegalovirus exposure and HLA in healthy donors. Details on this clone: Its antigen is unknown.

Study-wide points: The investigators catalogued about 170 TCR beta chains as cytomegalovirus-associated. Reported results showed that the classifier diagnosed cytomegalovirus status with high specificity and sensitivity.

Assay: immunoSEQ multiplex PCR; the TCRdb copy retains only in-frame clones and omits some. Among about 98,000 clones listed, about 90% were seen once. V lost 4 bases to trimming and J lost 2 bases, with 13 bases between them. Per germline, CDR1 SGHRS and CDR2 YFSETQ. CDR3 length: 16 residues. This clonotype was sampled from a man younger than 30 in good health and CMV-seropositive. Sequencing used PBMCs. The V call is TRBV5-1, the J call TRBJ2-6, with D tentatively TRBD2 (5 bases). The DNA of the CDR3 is TGCGCCAGCAGCGACCCGAGGGATACTGGGGCCAACGTCCTGACTTTC. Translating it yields CASSDPRDTGANVLTF.